These 29 T cell receptor beta chains share one sample of origin, sequenced in a study of brain T cells in children with intractable seizures. Specified time point: blood from clinic visit 5 months post-surgery; TSC patient then seizure free. Method: immunoSEQ multiplex PCR; TCRdb's copy keeps in-frame clones and lacks some. The data contain 340,000 or so clones, 93% of them seen just once; the ten biggest clones take up around 6%. The sequencing here drew on peripheral blood, taken less than 6 months after surgery. The receptors come from a boy under two years old with tuberous sclerosis and intractable seizures.

This clone was detected only a few times. The rearrangement uses TRBV30 and TRBJ2-7; TRBD1 aligns across 8 bases. The V segment lost 1 base and the J segment 4 bases; nucleotides outside the gene matches: 6. The CDR3 runs to 14 residues. Looked up from germline, CDR1 is GTSNPN and CDR2 is SVGIG (reference sequence). The CDR3 loop is CAWSGTGSLYEQYF. The CDR3, as DNA: TGTGCCTGGAGTGGGACAGGGAGCCTTTACGAGCAGTACTTC.

The rearrangement links TRBV2 to TRBJ2-5; tentative D call: TRBD2 (5 bases). The CDR3 has 14 amino acids. Trimming took 6 bases from V and 5 from J, leaving 16 bases between them. Germline CDR1 SNHLY, CDR2 FYNNEI. CDR3 region: CASSTDYFSETQYF. The CDR3 bases are TGTGCCAGCAGCACCGACTATTTTAGTGAGACCCAGTACTTC.

The chain uses TRBV20-1 and TRBJ2-7; the D gene is possibly TRBD1 (5 bases). Germline V gene data show CDR1 as DFQATT and CDR2 as SNEGSKA (reference sequence). CDR3 length: 10 amino acids. Trimming cost V 6 bases and J 7 bases, with 10 bases left between them. This CDR3 reads CSAGTGEQYF. The DNA of the CDR3 is TGCAGTGCCGGAACAGGAGAGCAGTACTTC.

This chain connects TRBV7-6 to TRBJ2-7; TRBD1 matches at 7 bases. V was pared by 5 bases and J by 3 bases, with 4 bases of the junction left unmatched. Germline loops: CDR1 SGHVS, CDR2 FNYEAQ. The CDR3 loop spans 13 amino acids. The CDR3 is CASSIGQVYEQYF. The CDR3 DNA reads as TGTGCCAGCAGCATAGGACAGGTCTACGAGCAGTACTTC.

The J gene is TRBJ2-4, the V gene TRBV7-9; a weak D match, TRBD2 (5 bases). V lost 4 bases to trimming and J lost 1 base, with 17 bases between them. This CDR3 is built from 17 residues. Looked up from germline, CDR1 is SEHNR and CDR2 is FQNEAQ (reference sequence). CDR3 DNA sequence: TGTGCCAGCAGCTCAAACAAGATAAAGCGGGCCAAAAACATTCAGTACTTC. The encoded protein is CASSSNKIKRAKNIQYF.

For the CDR3, the DNA is TGCGCCAGCAGCCAAAGTCAAGGGGGCTCGGAGACCCAGTACTTC. As protein: CASSQSQGGSETQYF. The J gene is TRBJ2-5, the V gene TRBV4-1, with 7 bases that match TRBD1. Trimming took 2 bases from V and 5 from J; bases not matched to a gene: 8. CDR3 length: 15 amino acids. In germline, CDR1 is MGHRA, CDR2 YSYEKL.

The V and J genes are TRBV18 and TRBJ1-1, with D maybe TRBD1 (6 bases). Germline values: CDR1 KGHSH, CDR2 LQKENI. Trimming removed 5 bases at V and 1 base at J, with 17 bases between. The CDR3 totals 16 residues. CDR3 sequence: CASSSIGTGRNTEAFF. CDR3 sequence (DNA): TGTGCCAGCTCAAGTATAGGAACAGGGCGGAACACTGAAGCTTTCTTT.

The J gene is TRBJ2-1, the V gene TRBV14, with 10 bases aligning to TRBD2. Germline V lookup: CDR1 SGHDN, CDR2 FVKESK. This CDR3 comprises 15 residues. The junction had 6 bases not matched to a gene; V was cut back by 3 bases and J by 7 bases. The CDR3 nucleotides are TGTGCCAGCAGCCATGAGAGCGGGAGGGCGAATGAGCAGTTCTTC. This sequence encodes CASSHESGRANEQFF.

J is TRBJ2-1 and V is TRBV5-1; no firm D call. Germline values: CDR1 SGHRS, CDR2 YFSETQ. This CDR3 region has 16 residues. The V end lost 1 base, the J end lost 0 bases, and 11 bases lay between the germline ends. The CDR3 bases are TGCGCCAGCAGCTTGACCAGAGGAAGCTCCTACAATGAGCAGTTCTTC. Translated, it gives CASSLTRGSSYNEQFF.

The sample holds a few counts of this clone. V is TRBV2 and J is TRBJ1-1; D is undetermined. The CDR3 totals 12 residues. V lost 4 bases and J 4 bases, leaving 7 bases between the germline ends. Germline lookup yields CDR1 SNHLY and CDR2 FYNNEI. The CDR3 nucleotides read TGTGCCAGCAGTGGTCTCAGCACTGAAGCTTTCTTT. This sequence encodes CASSGLSTEAFF. Full variable domain (missing parts from reference TRBV2 and TRBJ1-1): EPEVTQTPSHQVTQMGQEVILRCVPISNHLYFYWYRQILGQKVEFLVSFYNNEISEKSEIFDDQFSVERPDGSNFTLKIRSTKLEDSAMYFCASSGLSTEAFFGQGTRLTVV.

The chain joins TRBV19 to TRBJ1-1; D not resolved. Germline-derived CDR1 and CDR2 are LNHDA and SQIVND (reference sequence). The V and J ends lost 5 bases and 5 bases respectively, with 15 bases between them. This CDR3 contains 14 residues. The CDR3, as DNA: TGTGCCAGTAGTTCCGGACCTCTCTGGACTGAAGCTTTCTTT. Its translation: CASSSGPLWTEAFF.

The chain couples TRBV2 to TRBJ2-1, with TRBD2 as a possible D gene (5 bases). The CDR3 length is 14 residues. V lost 8 bases and J 1 base, leaving 12 bases between the germline ends. The germline V gene has CDR1 SNHLY and CDR2 FYNNEI. This CDR3 reads CASAPGMSYNEQFF. CDR3 bases: TGTGCCAGCGCCCCGGGGATGTCCTACAATGAGCAGTTCTTC.

The chain joins TRBV7-6 to TRBJ2-3, with TRBD1 identical over 8 bases. CDR1 is SGHVS and CDR2 is FNYEAQ in the germline V gene. J lost 9 bases, V lost 3 bases, and 11 bases had no gene match. The CDR3 runs to 15 residues. This CDR3 reads CASSLEGRGQSTQYF. Here the CDR3 DNA reads TGTGCCAGCAGCTTGGAGGGCAGGGGGCAATCGACGCAGTATTTT.

The V call is TRBV7-9, the J call TRBJ2-3; D gene unclear. Trimming pared 8 bases from V and 0 bases from J, leaving 24 bases between. There are 18 residues in the CDR3. The germline CDR1 and CDR2 sequences are SEHNR and FQNEAQ (reference sequence). As DNA, the CDR3 is TGTGCCAGCCAGACAACCGTAGACTCTTTACCTAGCACAGATACGCAGTATTTT. Its protein product is CASQTTVDSLPSTDTQYF.

About this clone: Additional DNA sequences in this sample encode the identical CDR3. The J gene is TRBJ1-2, the V gene TRBV27, with D maybe TRBD1 (5 bases). The CDR3 loop spans 13 amino acids. Trimming removed 3 bases at V and 1 base at J, with 6 bases between. Germline CDR1 and CDR2: MNHEY and SMNVEV (reference sequence). The CDR3 region is CASSFGGNYGYTF. The DNA for the CDR3 is TGTGCCAGCAGTTTCGGGGGTAACTATGGCTACACCTTC.

This clone has only one observation. V gene TRBV3-1 (or the pseudogene TRBV3-2) combines with J gene TRBJ2-3, with no clear D. Germline V lookup: CDR1 LGHDT, CDR2 YNNKEL (reference sequence). This CDR3 has 14 amino acids. V lost 5 bases and J lost 7, with 16 bases in between. CDR3 sequence (DNA): TGTGCCAGCAGCGCCGGAAACGATCCATATACGCAGTATTTT. Amino acid sequence: CASSAGNDPYTQYF.

The rearrangement uses TRBV10-3 and TRBJ2-7, with D perhaps matching TRBD2 (5 bases). The germline CDR1 and CDR2 sequences are ENHRY and SYGVKD. Between the trimmed V and J ends, which lost 3 bases and 3 bases, there was a span of 15 bases. CDR3 length: 15 residues. CDR3 region: CAISDRGRAYYEQYF. CDR3 bases: TGTGCCATCAGTGACCGGGGTAGGGCCTACTACGAGCAGTACTTC.

This clone was counted a few times. CDR3 region: CASRRTSGGANEQFF. CDR3 sequence (DNA): TGTGCCAGCAGGCGTACTAGCGGGGGGGCAAATGAGCAGTTCTTC. The rearrangement joins TRBV6-4 to TRBJ2-1; 13 bases align to TRBD2. V gave up 6 bases and J gave up 7 bases; unmatched junction bases: 6. Germline V CDR1 and CDR2: MRHNA, SNTAGT. This CDR3 is built from 15 residues.

The chain uses TRBV9 and TRBJ2-7; 8 bases fit TRBD2. Per germline, CDR1 SGDLS and CDR2 YYNGEE. The CDR3 consists of 14 residues. Trimming removed 2 bases from V and 5 bases from J; junction bases left unmatched: 6. The CDR3 nucleotides read TGTGCCAGCAGCGTGAGCGGGAGAGAGGACGAGCAGTACTTC. This translates into CASSVSGREDEQYF.

V and J are TRBV19 and TRBJ2-1; D not certain. This CDR3 has 14 amino acids. Trimming pared 1 base from V and 0 bases from J, leaving 4 bases between. Germline V lookup: CDR1 LNHDA, CDR2 SQIVND (reference sequence). Written as DNA, the CDR3 is TGTGCCAGTAGTATAGGTAGCTCCTACAATGAGCAGTTCTTC. Protein product: CASSIGSSYNEQFF.

The chain combines TRBV10-3 with TRBJ2-2; TRBD2 matches 7 bases. CDR3 length equals 15 residues. Losses at the gene ends were 10 bases for V and 3 bases for J; bases not matched to a gene: 11. Germline values: CDR1 ENHRY, CDR2 SYGVKD. This chain's CDR3 is CATRGGGGDTGELFF. The CDR3 coding sequence is TGTGCCACCAGAGGTGGCGGGGGTGACACCGGGGAGCTGTTTTTT.

This clone was detected only a few times. The chain joins TRBV5-8 to TRBJ1-1; a possible D gene is TRBD1 (5 bases). CDR1 is SGHTS, CDR2 YDEGEE, per germline. The CDR3 has 13 residues. Trimming pared 1 base from V and 1 base from J, leaving 5 bases between. The CDR3 nucleotides are TGTGCCAGCAGCTTGACAGGGAACACTGAAGCTTTCTTT. Residues: CASSLTGNTEAFF.

The chain recombines TRBV20-1 with TRBJ2-5; TRBD2 aligns across 8 bases. CDR1 and CDR2 (germline): DFQATT, SNEGSKA (reference sequence). The CDR3 has 11 residues. V lost 6 bases to trimming and J lost 7 bases; unmatched junction nucleotides: 4. In nucleotides, the CDR3 is TGCAGTGCCACCGCGGGGGGGACCCAGTACTTC. It is translated as CSATAGGTQYF.

This chain uses TRBV27 with TRBJ2-7, with D possibly being TRBD1 (6 bases). This CDR3 is 14 amino acids long. V lost 3 bases and J lost 2, with 11 bases in between. From germline, CDR1 is MNHEY and CDR2 SMNVEV (reference sequence). The DNA of the CDR3 is TGTGCCAGCAGTTTTTCACAGGGCCCCTACGAGCAGTACTTC. Amino acid sequence: CASSFSQGPYEQYF.

The chain combines TRBV2 with TRBJ2-6, with D possibly matching TRBD2 (5 bases). Germline CDR1 reads SNHLY; CDR2 reads FYNNEI. This CDR3 has 17 amino acids. The germline V and J ends were trimmed by 3 bases and 4 bases, with 16 bases remaining between them. The CDR3 spells CASSDQTLTGGANVLTF. CDR3 in DNA: TGTGCCAGCAGTGACCAAACCCTAACGGGAGGGGCCAACGTCCTGACTTTC.

The V call is TRBV19, the J call TRBJ1-5, with D possibly TRBD1 on 6 matching bases. Trimming left V 5 bases short and J 2 bases short, with 19 bases between. This CDR3 comprises 17 residues. Germline CDR1 is LNHDA and CDR2 is SQIVND (reference sequence). The CDR3 DNA follows: TGTGCCAGTAGTCCTCCTCCTTTGGGGGCAGGCAATCAGCCCCAGCATTTT. It specifies CASSPPPLGAGNQPQHF.

The chain carries TRBV15 and TRBJ1-2; D is unresolved. The germline gives CDR1 LNHNV, CDR2 YYDKDF (reference sequence). V lost 0 bases and J 4 bases, leaving 12 bases between the germline ends. The CDR3 spans 15 residues. The CDR3: CATSRDKGSSYGYTF. The CDR3 bases are TGTGCCACCAGCAGAGATAAGGGTAGCAGCTATGGCTACACCTTC.

This clone has just one count. The gene calls are TRBV6-5 and TRBJ1-5, with D possibly TRBD1 on 5 matching bases. This CDR3 contains 15 residues. V dropped 5 bases and J dropped 2 bases, with 13 bases sitting between them. Looked up from germline, CDR1 is MNHEY and CDR2 is SVGAGI. The chain's CDR3 is CASSTQGKGNQPQHF. CDR3 DNA sequence: TGTGCCAGCAGTACCCAGGGTAAAGGCAATCAGCCCCAGCATTTT.

The genes are TRBV13 and TRBJ1-1; D is unresolved. The germline V gene encodes CDR1 PRHDT and CDR2 FYEKMQ (reference sequence). This CDR3 comprises 13 residues. V lost 7 bases to trimming and J lost 1 base, with 10 bases between them. The CDR3 loop reads CASTGGKNTEAFF. The CDR3 region has the DNA TGTGCCAGCACGGGAGGGAAGAACACTGAAGCTTTCTTT.